These T cell receptor beta chains were read from a single sample in a study of CD4+ T cells in melanoma. The protocol was immunoSEQ multiplex PCR, while the TCRdb copy is restricted to in-frame clones and leaves out a portion. The data hold fewer than 20,000 clones, with around four fifths observed a single time. Sequencing used cells from a culture (not recorded whether cultured in vitro). All receptors derive from a human donor with melanoma. Each CDR3 is given with its conserved first and last residue. Each record gives: clone size, D gene, J gene, V gene, CDR3 protein, CDR3 DNA. A D gene is named only where the DNA matches it firmly. Clone size is stated in some rows and not others, as once, few, many or a class when expanded.

size: .; D: .; J: TRBJ1-1; V: TRBV7-2; CDR3: CASSSIGLGITEAFF; DNA: TGTGCCAGCAGCTCAATAGGACTGGGGATCACTGAAGCTTTCTTT
size: .; D: TRBD2; J: TRBJ2-2; V: TRBV5-1; CDR3: CASSLTSGATGELFF; DNA: TGCGCCAGCAGCCTCACTAGCGGGGCCACCGGGGAGCTGTTTTTT
size: .; D: .; J: TRBJ2-1; V: TRBV7-8; CDR3: CASSFGELGLGNEQFF; DNA: TGTGCCAGCAGCTTCGGCGAACTTGGACTGGGCAATGAGCAGTTCTTC
size: once; D: .; J: TRBJ1-2; V: TRBV5-4; CDR3: CASSPAARMDGYTF; DNA: TGTGCCAGCAGCCCCGCGGCTAGGATGGATGGCTACACCTTC
size: .; D: TRBD1; J: TRBJ1-1; V: TRBV2; CDR3: CASHPDRDTEAFF; DNA: TGTGCCAGTCACCCGGACAGGGACACTGAAGCTTTCTTT
size: .; D: .; J: TRBJ1-2; V: TRBV10-3; CDR3: CAIHTDRTYGYTF; DNA: TGTGCCATCCATACCGACAGGACCTACGGCTACACCTTC
size: .; D: TRBD2; J: TRBJ2-1; V: TRBV7-3; CDR3: CASSFHRRDYSPHEQFF; DNA: TGTGCCAGCAGCTTCCACCGCCGGGACTACAGCCCCCATGAGCAGTTCTTC
size: few; D: .; J: TRBJ1-6; V: TRBV2; CDR3: CASTLRRNSPLHF; DNA: TGTGCCAGCACCCTTCGCCGGAATTCACCCCTCCACTTT
size: .; D: .; J: TRBJ2-5; V: TRBV5-1; CDR3: CASSFVVGQSQETQYF; DNA: TGCGCCAGCAGCTTCGTCGTCGGCCAGTCGCAAGAGACCCAGTACTTC
size: .; D: TRBD1; J: TRBJ1-1; V: TRBV18; CDR3: CASSPPNTGGEAFF; DNA: TGTGCCAGCTCACCACCTAATACAGGGGGGGAAGCTTTCTTT
size: .; D: .; J: TRBJ1-1; V: TRBV25-1; CDR3: CASSELWGNTEAFF; DNA: TGTGCCAGCAGTGAATTGTGGGGGAACACTGAAGCTTTCTTT
size: .; D: TRBD1; J: TRBJ1-4; V: TRBV5-1; CDR3: CASSGGGTANEKLFF; DNA: TGCGCCAGCAGCGGGGGCGGGACAGCAAATGAAAAACTGTTTTTT
size: .; D: TRBD1; J: TRBJ1-1; V: TRBV2; CDR3: CASSARQGATEAFF; DNA: TGTGCCAGCAGTGCGAGACAGGGGGCGACTGAAGCTTTCTTT
size: .; D: .; J: TRBJ1-2; V: TRBV7-9; CDR3: CASRKSVRGDYGYTF; DNA: TGTGCCAGCAGAAAGTCCGTACGGGGAGACTATGGCTACACCTTC
size: .; D: .; J: TRBJ1-5; V: TRBV5-6; CDR3: CASSRGTYSNQPQHF; DNA: TGTGCCAGCAGTCGCGGGACTTATAGCAATCAGCCCCAGCATTTT
size: few; D: .; J: TRBJ1-1; V: TRBV2; CDR3: CASSPQDLNTEAFF; DNA: TGTGCCAGCAGTCCCCAGGACTTAAACACTGAAGCTTTCTTT
size: .; D: TRBD1; J: TRBJ1-1; V: TRBV18; CDR3: CASSPLQGSPNTEAFF; DNA: TGTGCCAGCTCACCACTACAGGGGTCTCCGAACACTGAAGCTTTCTTT
size: .; D: .; J: TRBJ1-1; V: TRBV5-1; CDR3: CASSLGGVRNTEAFF; DNA: TGCGCCAGCAGCTTGGGAGGGGTCCGGAACACTGAAGCTTTCTTT
size: .; D: .; J: TRBJ2-5; V: TRBV2; CDR3: CASSESVRRIQETQYF; DNA: TGTGCCAGCAGTGAATCCGTCAGACGGATCCAAGAGACCCAGTACTTC
size: .; D: TRBD1; J: TRBJ2-3; V: TRBV5-1; CDR3: CASSGQGGTDTQYF; DNA: TGCGCCAGCAGCGGACAGGGGGGTACGGATACGCAGTATTTT
size: .; D: .; J: TRBJ1-5; V: TRBV5-1; CDR3: CASSLEGQPQHF; DNA: TGCGCCAGCAGCTTGGAGGGTCAGCCCCAGCATTTT
size: .; D: .; J: TRBJ2-2; V: TRBV9; CDR3: CASSVGLGELFF; DNA: TGTGCCAGCAGCGTGGGTCTAGGGGAGCTGTTTTTT
size: .; D: TRBD2; J: TRBJ2-6; V: TRBV4-1; CDR3: CASSRTRRGAGSGANVLTF; DNA: TGCGCCAGCAGCCGGACGAGGCGGGGGGCTGGCTCTGGGGCCAACGTCCTGACTTTC
size: .; D: .; J: TRBJ1-5; V: TRBV5-1; CDR3: CASSFLGMPNQPQHF; DNA: TGCGCCAGCAGCTTCTTAGGCATGCCCAATCAGCCCCAGCATTTT
size: .; D: .; J: TRBJ2-1; V: TRBV2; CDR3: CASSERRYNEQFF; DNA: TGTGCCAGCAGTGAACGCCGGTACAATGAGCAGTTCTTC
size: .; D: .; J: TRBJ2-2; V: TRBV5-5; CDR3: CASRTGTPRTGELFF; DNA: TGTGCCAGCAGGACCGGGACACCTAGAACCGGGGAGCTGTTTTTT
size: .; D: .; J: TRBJ2-3; V: TRBV18; CDR3: CASSREDGGTDTQYF; DNA: TGTGCCAGCTCACGCGAGGACGGAGGCACAGATACGCAGTATTTT
size: .; D: .; J: TRBJ2-1; V: TRBV6-5; CDR3: CASSYSTGEKQFF; DNA: TGTGCCAGCAGTTACTCGACAGGCGAAAAGCAGTTCTTC
size: .; D: TRBD1; J: TRBJ2-3; V: TRBV7-2; CDR3: CASSLARDRITDTQYF; DNA: TGTGCCAGCAGCTTAGCCCGGGACAGAATCACAGATACGCAGTATTTT
size: .; D: .; J: TRBJ1-6; V: TRBV14; CDR3: CASRGRLAYNSPLHF; DNA: TGTGCCAGCAGAGGTAGGCTGGCCTATAATTCACCCCTCCACTTT
size: .; D: .; J: TRBJ1-3; V: TRBV5-5; CDR3: CASSLAFVGGSGNTIYF; DNA: TGTGCCAGCAGCTTGGCCTTTGTAGGGGGCTCTGGAAACACCATATATTTT
size: once; D: .; J: TRBJ2-5; V: TRBV29-1; CDR3: CSGQRETQYF; DNA: TGCAGCGGACAAAGGGAGACCCAGTACTTC
size: .; D: .; J: TRBJ1-2; V: TRBV7-2; CDR3: CASSLARAGNGYTF; DNA: TGTGCCAGCAGCTTAGCGAGAGCCGGGAATGGCTACACCTTC
size: .; D: .; J: TRBJ2-5; V: TRBV5-1; CDR3: CASSPQGLETQYF; DNA: TGCGCCAGCAGCCCCCAGGGACTCGAGACCCAGTACTTC
size: .; D: .; J: TRBJ2-2; V: TRBV4-1; CDR3: CASSPTYFRRASTGELFF; DNA: TGCGCCAGCAGCCCCACTTATTTTCGCCGAGCTTCTACCGGGGAGCTGTTTTTT
size: .; D: .; J: TRBJ2-6; V: TRBV5-6; CDR3: CASSLRARPKGAGANVLTF; DNA: TGTGCCAGCAGCTTGCGGGCTCGCCCAAAAGGGGCTGGGGCCAACGTCCTGACTTTC
size: .; D: .; J: TRBJ1-2; V: TRBV5-1; CDR3: CASSLTDSYGYTF; DNA: TGCGCCAGCAGCCTGACAGATAGCTATGGCTACACCTTC
size: .; D: TRBD1; J: TRBJ2-7; V: TRBV11-2; CDR3: CASSLGTTGDEQYF; DNA: TGTGCCAGCAGCTTAGGGACAACAGGGGACGAGCAGTACTTC